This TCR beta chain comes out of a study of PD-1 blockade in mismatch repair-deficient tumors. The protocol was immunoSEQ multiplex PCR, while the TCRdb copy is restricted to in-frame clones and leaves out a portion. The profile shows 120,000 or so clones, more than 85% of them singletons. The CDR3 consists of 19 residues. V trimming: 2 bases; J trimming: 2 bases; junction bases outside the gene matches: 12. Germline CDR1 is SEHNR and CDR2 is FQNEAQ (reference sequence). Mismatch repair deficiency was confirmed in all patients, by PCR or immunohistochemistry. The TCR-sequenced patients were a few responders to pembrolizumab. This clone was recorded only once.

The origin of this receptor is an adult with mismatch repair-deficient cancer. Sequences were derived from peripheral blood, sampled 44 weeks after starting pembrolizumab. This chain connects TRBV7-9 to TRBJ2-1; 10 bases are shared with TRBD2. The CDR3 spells CASSLTHVLAGCTYNEQFF. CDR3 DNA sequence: TGTGCCAGCAGCTTAACCCACGTACTAGCGGGATGTACCTACAATGAGCAGTTCTTC.